This passage covers 25 T cell receptor beta chains from one sample sequenced in a study of cytomegalovirus exposure and HLA in healthy donors. Primers for the PCR totalled 60 Vbeta and 13 Jbeta. Some clones are missing from TCRdb's copy, which holds only in-frame ones; the method was immunoSEQ multiplex PCR. The sample has about 240,000 clones, approximately 78% seen once. The material sequenced was PBMCs. The receptors were sampled from a boy between 10 and 17 years old in good health and CMV-seronegative.

DNA for the CDR3: TGTGCCAGCAGTCAAAGACTGTCTAGCGGGGGGCTGAGCTCCTACGAGCAGTACTTC. Residues: CASSQRLSSGGLSSYEQYF. The V and J genes are TRBV27 and TRBJ2-7; 11 bases align to TRBD2. Germline V gene data show CDR1 as MNHEY and CDR2 as SMNVEV (reference sequence). This CDR3 has 19 amino acids. J gave up 0 bases and V 5 bases, and 15 bases lay outside the gene matches.

This rearrangement joins TRBV15 to TRBJ1-4; 7 positions match TRBD1. The germline V gene has CDR1 LNHNV and CDR2 YYDKDF (reference sequence). The CDR3 extends over 14 amino acids. After removal of 1 base from V and 5 bases from J, the junction contained 1 base not matched to a gene. Here the CDR3 reads CATSRGQGNEKLFF. The CDR3 coding sequence is TGTGCCACCAGCAGAGGACAGGGCAATGAAAAACTGTTTTTT.

The chain couples TRBV2 to TRBJ1-2; 8 positions agree with TRBD1. The CDR3 spans 14 residues. In germline, CDR1 is SNHLY, CDR2 FYNNEI. After removal of 3 bases from V and 6 bases from J, the junction contained 6 bases not matched to a gene. Here the CDR3 DNA reads TGTGCCAGCAGTGAGGGCAGGGGGCTCGATGGCTACACCTTC. Translation gives CASSEGRGLDGYTF.

The V call is TRBV15, the J call TRBJ1-4; a possible D gene is TRBD1 (5 bases). Germline V gene lookup returns CDR1 LNHNV and CDR2 YYDKDF (reference sequence). V lost 8 bases and J 1 base, leaving 14 bases between the germline ends. The CDR3 runs 15 residues. The CDR3: CATGSRGRTNEKLFF. Written as DNA, the CDR3 is TGTGCCACCGGATCAAGGGGAAGAACTAATGAAAAACTGTTTTTT.

The rearrangement joins TRBV5-6 to TRBJ2-1; a weak D match, TRBD1 (5 bases). CDR1 is SGHDT and CDR2 is YYEEEE in the germline V gene. The CDR3 runs 15 residues. Trimming left V 0 bases short and J 5 bases short, with 12 bases between. The CDR3 DNA is TGTGCCAGCAGCTTGGGGGCAGGGTCGGACAATGAGCAGTTCTTC. It codes for CASSLGAGSDNEQFF.

This clone was detected only a few times. This chain joins TRBV25-1 and TRBJ1-2; no definite D call. The ends were cut back, 2 bases at V and 7 bases at J, with 11 bases in the middle. Germline values: CDR1 MGHDK, CDR2 SYGVNS. This CDR3 is built from 13 residues. CDR3 sequence reads: CASSEVNFSGYTF. In DNA form, the CDR3 reads TGTGCCAGCAGTGAAGTTAACTTTAGTGGCTACACCTTC.

This chain joins TRBV5-6 and TRBJ1-5, with TRBD1 matching over 7 bases. The V and J ends lost 4 bases and 9 bases, in that order; junction bases with no gene match: 13. Germline values: CDR1 SGHDT, CDR2 YYEEEE. The CDR3 consists of 15 residues. The CDR3 coding sequence is TGTGCCAGCAGCCGCGACAGGGAACAGGGAGGGCCCCAGCATTTT. This encodes CASSRDREQGGPQHF.

This chain links TRBV6-5 with TRBJ2-4; TRBD2 aligns across 7 bases. Germline-derived CDR1 and CDR2 are MNHEY and SVGAGI. This CDR3 is built from 13 residues. The V and J ends lost 6 bases and 1 base, in that order; junction bases with no gene match: 0. CDR3 sequence: CASRGGAKNIQYF. CDR3 bases: TGTGCCAGCAGGGGGGGGGCCAAAAACATTCAGTACTTC.

The rearrangement links TRBV7-8 to TRBJ2-3; TRBD2 might be the D (6 bases). Germline assignment: CDR1 SGHVS and CDR2 FQNEAQ. The CDR3 is made up of 17 amino acids. The ends were cut back, 4 bases at V and 6 bases at J, with 23 bases in the middle. In nucleotides, the CDR3 is TGTGCCAGCAGCTCCAACCTCGTTGGCGGAGGGGTCGATACGCAGTATTTT. Translated, it gives CASSSNLVGGGVDTQYF.

The J gene is TRBJ2-1, the V gene TRBV30; D may be TRBD1 (6 bases). The CDR3 contains 15 residues. Trimming took 2 bases from V and 14 from J, leaving 25 bases between them. Germline lookup yields CDR1 GTSNPN and CDR2 SVGIG (reference sequence). The CDR3 reads CAWSPRTRLTGRKFF. The CDR3 DNA sequence: TGTGCCTGGAGTCCCCGGACGAGGCTAACAGGGCGGAAGTTCTTC.

This clone was detected a few times. V gene TRBV11-3 combines with J gene TRBJ1-1, with TRBD1 identical over 8 bases. Trimming at V came to 5 bases and at J to 4 bases, leaving 3 bases not matched to a gene. The CDR3 sequence is 13 residues long. Germline V gene lookup returns CDR1 SGHNT and CDR2 YENEEA. CDR3 sequence: CASSITGGTEAFF. For the CDR3, the DNA is TGTGCCAGCAGCATAACAGGGGGCACTGAAGCTTTCTTT.

The J gene is TRBJ1-2, the V gene TRBV19; maybe TRBD1 (5 bases). From germline, CDR1 is LNHDA and CDR2 SQIVND (reference sequence). The V end was cut by 4 bases, the J end by 7 bases, with 10 bases between. CDR3 length: 12 residues. The CDR3: CASSNSQGGYTF. The CDR3 DNA reads as TGTGCCAGTAGTAACTCCCAGGGTGGCTACACCTTC.

The chain combines TRBV19 with TRBJ1-6, with no clear D. Trimming left V 0 bases short and J 8 bases short, with 11 bases between. The CDR3 contains 15 residues. Germline CDR1 reads LNHDA; CDR2 reads SQIVND (reference sequence). CDR3 sequence (DNA): TGTGCCAGTAGTATAGAGAGAGGTCTTTATTCACCCCTCCACTTT. This codes for CASSIERGLYSPLHF.

The chain couples TRBV5-6 to TRBJ2-3; D is undetermined. CDR1 is SGHDT and CDR2 is YYEEEE in the germline V gene. The CDR3 runs 14 residues. Trimming removed 1 base from V and 1 base from J, with 7 bases in between. The CDR3 DNA is TGTGCCAGCAGCTTGCCAGGTGGCACAGATACGCAGTATTTT. Protein: CASSLPGGTDTQYF.

This clone is a singleton in its sample. This chain joins TRBV6-5 and TRBJ2-1; D remains unclear. V lost 6 bases and J lost 0, with 9 bases in between. Germline CDR1 is MNHEY and CDR2 is SVGAGI. CDR3 size: 14 residues. CDR3 nucleotides: TGTGCCAGCAGCGGAGATTACTCCTACAATGAGCAGTTCTTC. Translation: CASSGDYSYNEQFF.

The chain is built from TRBV7-2 and TRBJ2-1; D gene uncertain. This CDR3 comprises 15 residues. CDR1 and CDR2 from the germline V gene are SGHTA and FQGNSA. V lost 3 bases to trimming and J lost 7 bases, with 16 bases between them. The CDR3 DNA reads TGTGCCAGCAGCTTTTACTCGCTTTTATGGAATGAGCAGTTCTTC. Amino acid sequence: CASSFYSLLWNEQFF.

This chain joins TRBV18 and TRBJ2-7; no definite D call. With 2 bases removed from V and 2 bases from J, the gap between germline ends came to 7 bases. This CDR3 is built from 13 residues. Germline V gene sequence: CDR1 KGHSH, CDR2 LQKENI. Written as DNA, the CDR3 is TGTGCCAGCTCACCAGGCCAGACCTACGAGCAGTACTTC. Its translation: CASSPGQTYEQYF.

This chain links TRBV5-4 with TRBJ2-2, with 13 bases identical to TRBD2. V lost 4 bases and J lost 1; bases outside the gene matches: 4. The CDR3 sequence is 17 residues long. Germline CDR1 is SGHNT and CDR2 is YYREEE (reference sequence). The chain's CDR3 is CASSRGLAGLNTGELFF. The CDR3 nucleotides are TGTGCCAGCAGCAGGGGACTAGCGGGGTTGAACACCGGGGAGCTGTTTTTT.

This chain uses TRBV7-2 with TRBJ1-4; D unclear. The CDR3 extends over 12 amino acids. CDR1 and CDR2 (germline): SGHTA, FQGNSA. Trimming shortened V by 4 bases and J by 7 bases, and 7 bases separated the two germline ends. The CDR3 loop reads CASSSNGEKLFF. In DNA form, the CDR3 reads TGTGCCAGCAGCTCGAACGGTGAAAAACTGTTTTTT.

In its sample, this clone was seen once. The DNA for the CDR3 is TGTGCCAGCAGTTTGAGGTCGAATAGCAATCAGCCCCAGCATTTT. Its protein is CASSLRSNSNQPQHF. The rearrangement joins TRBV27 to TRBJ1-5; D unclear. CDR3 size: 15 residues. The V end was cut by 3 bases, the J end by 0 bases, with 9 bases between. Germline V gives CDR1 MNHEY, CDR2 SMNVEV (reference sequence).

The chain is built from TRBV5-1 and TRBJ1-5; possible D gene TRBD1, 6 bases. V was trimmed by 3 bases and J by 3 bases, leaving 7 bases between them. The V gene's germline CDR1 is SGHRS and CDR2 YFSETQ. The CDR3 has 13 residues. CDR3: CASSSGVNQPQHF. CDR3 sequence (DNA): TGCGCCAGCAGCTCAGGGGTCAATCAGCCCCAGCATTTT. Full variable domain (outside the CDR3, taken from reference TRBV5-1 and TRBJ1-5): KAGVTQTPRYLIKTRGQQVTLSCSPISGHRSVSWYQQTPGQGLQFLFEYFSETQRNKGNFPGRFSGRQFSNSRSEMNVSTLELGDSALYLCASSSGVNQPQHFGDGTRLSIL.

The J gene is TRBJ2-3, the V gene TRBV7-6, with a tentative D call TRBD1 (5 bases). The V and J ends lost 1 base and 0 bases respectively, with 17 bases between them. Germline assignment: CDR1 SGHVS and CDR2 FNYEAQ. The CDR3 runs 18 residues. In nucleotides, the CDR3 is TGTGCCAGCAGCTTAGTTGGTCAGGGCAGTTATAGCACAGATACGCAGTATTTT. This codes for CASSLVGQGSYSTDTQYF.

The chain joins TRBV9 to TRBJ1-6; unclear D gene. Trimming cost V 2 bases and J 9 bases, with 6 bases left between them. The CDR3 sequence is 12 residues long. CDR1 and CDR2 (germline): SGDLS, YYNGEE. CDR3 loop: CASSVEGSPLHF. CDR3 in DNA: TGTGCCAGCAGCGTCGAGGGTTCACCCCTCCACTTT.

This chain connects TRBV30 to TRBJ2-3; possible D gene TRBD1, 5 bases. V lost 8 bases, J lost 3 bases, and 12 bases lay in between. Germline V gene lookup returns CDR1 GTSNPN and CDR2 SVGIG (reference sequence). The CDR3 covers 12 residues. The CDR3 region has the DNA TGTGCCCTTAAGGGGTTAACAGATACGCAGTATTTT. Protein: CALKGLTDTQYF.

V gene TRBV18 combines with J gene TRBJ2-7; perhaps TRBD2 as D (6 bases). Germline values: CDR1 KGHSH, CDR2 LQKENI. There are 14 residues in the CDR3. V lost 1 base to trimming and J lost 1 base, with 8 bases between them. The CDR3 nucleotides read TGTGCCAGCTCACCACGAAGCGGGTCCTACGAGCAGTACTTC. It translates to CASSPRSGSYEQYF.